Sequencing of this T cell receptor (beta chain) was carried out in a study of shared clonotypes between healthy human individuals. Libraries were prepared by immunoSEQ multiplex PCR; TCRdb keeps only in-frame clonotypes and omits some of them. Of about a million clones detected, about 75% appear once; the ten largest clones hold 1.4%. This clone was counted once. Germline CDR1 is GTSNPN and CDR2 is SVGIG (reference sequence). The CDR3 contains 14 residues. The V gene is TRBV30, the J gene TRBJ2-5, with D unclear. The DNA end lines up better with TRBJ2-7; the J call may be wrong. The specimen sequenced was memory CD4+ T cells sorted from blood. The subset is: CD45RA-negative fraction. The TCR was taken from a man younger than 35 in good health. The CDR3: CAWSTRGTAYEQYF. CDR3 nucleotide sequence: TGTGCCTGGAGTACGCGTGGTACGGCCTACGAGCAGTACTTC.